This T cell receptor (beta chain) comes out of a study of glioma-infiltrating T cells (dated by TCRdb to the mid-2010s). Context from the whole study: The study sequenced TCR alpha- and beta-chain repertoires from glioma tissue, from non-neoplastic brain tissue and from matched peripheral blood mononuclear cells. To measure how far tissue and blood T-cell populations diverged, each tissue-infiltrating repertoire was compared against the peripheral blood repertoire of the same patient. The paired cohort was made up of three low-grade glioma patients, 7 to 9 primary glioblastoma patients and three non-glioma patients who contributed non-neoplastic brain tissue.

This clonotype was detected many times. What this receptor recognizes is not known. No much larger clone is present one base from it, and per-base qualities are unavailable. TCR alpha and beta CDR3 regions were amplified with the iRepertoire nested amplicon-rescue multiplex PCR (arm-PCR) platform from RNA. The input for one-step reverse transcription and amplification was roughly 95-450 ng of either tissue mRNA or PBMC total RNA. Following bead purification, Illumina adapters were added through a secondary multiplex PCR, and the libraries were then gel-purified between 200 and 400 bp. Demultiplexing relied on internal 6-nucleotide barcodes carried by the libraries. Sequencing of the libraries was done on an Illumina MiSeq using 2x220 or 2x250 nucleotide paired-end reads. The original methods were these. Paired reads were merged using FLASH 1.2.11 and aligned with BWA-MEM to the GRCh37 human genome, and TRA and TRB reads were then extracted. An IMGT-derived reference of cassette sequences and CDR3 motifs, with pseudogenes included, was used for V and J assignment. Reads were translated in three frames, and productive CDR3s were defined by a C…FGXG motif without stop codons. Clonotypes were defined as unique combinations of V-J cassette pair and CDR3 amino acid sequence. Hamming distance filtering was applied to reads, with thresholds set by the sequence error rate of each sample in mapped regions. The public reads were reprocessed in TCRdb via fastp at Q25 and MiXCR, keeping in-frame beta chains. All rows with the same CDR3 protein become a single entry with the most common DNA and genes. TCRdb's processing, not the authors', yielded these V and J calls. The sample table lists approximately 90,000 distinct CDR3 sequences, about a quarter of them with a count of one. Under 8.5% of the sample is in the top ten clones.

After removal of 4 bases from V and 5 bases from J, the junction retains 9 bases not matched to a gene. Reading from cysteine to phenylalanine, the CDR3 counts 15 amino acids. Kept here is only the CDR3 DNA, which spans 45 bases and is read in frame from base 1. CDR1 and CDR2 are read off the germline V gene as SGHTA and FQGNSA. The full study reports these points: Tissue and blood shared very few CDR3 sequences, a result attributed to high CDR3 diversity and limited sampling. VJ-independent divergence between tissue and blood was lower than expected in non-neoplastic patients but higher than expected in all gliomas, particularly low-grade gliomas. Small numbers underpinned the group comparisons: eight glioblastoma patients, three low-grade glioma patients and three non-neoplastic patients.

The sequencing input was glioma tissue, nonneoplastic brain tissue, or PBMCs (not recorded which). Here the chain combines TRBV7-2 and TRBJ2-5, and TRBD2 aligns with 8 junction nucleotides. The TCR was taken from a human donor with low-grade glioma or glioblastoma, undergoing nonglioma brain surgery, or in good health (not recorded which). CDR3 sequence: CASSYPGLGYETQYF. The nucleotide sequence is TGTGCCAGCAGCTACCCGGGACTAGGGTATGAGACCCAGTACTTC.